The subject of this entry is one T cell receptor beta chain. The antigen this receptor binds is unknown. No much larger clonotype is one base removed from it; base qualities were not supplied. This specimen comes from a study of CD8+ T cells in alopecia areata (dated by TCRdb to 2016 to 2019). A note on the overall study: Treated patients were enrolled in an open-label pilot trial of oral tofacitinib, 5 to 10 mg twice daily, for moderate-to-severe alopecia areata. To study T cell clonal expansion in alopecia areata, the researchers applied high-throughput TCRbeta sequencing to both the C3H/HeJ mouse model and human patients. Scalp tissue and sorted CD4+ and CD8+ peripheral blood T cells from patchy and totalis/universalis alopecia areata patients and from healthy controls were covered by human TCRbeta sequencing. Amplification of TCRbeta CDR3 regions was done by immunoSEQ multiplex PCR using 35 Vbeta forward primers and 13 Jbeta reverse primers. Scalp clonality was compared across normal scalp (n=4), patchy alopecia areata scalp (n=8), and alopecia totalis/universalis scalp (n=8). Patients received tofacitinib for 6 to 18 months and were then followed off drug for 6 months to check for delayed response and recurrence. The SALT score, which quantifies the percentage of affected scalp surface area, was used to measure disease severity in treated patients. RNA was obtained with the PAXgene miRNA kit for fixed scalp, the miRNeasy kit for PBMCs, and the RNeasy kit for mouse skin. Patients on tofacitinib were biopsied at baseline and after 4 and 24 weeks of treatment, and several of the patients also had a later scalp biopsy.

Relative to germline, V is 4 bases shorter and J is 13 bases shorter, with 10 bases between their ends. CDR1 and CDR2 (LGHNA, YSLEER) derive from the germline V gene. The CDR3 measures 10 amino acids from cysteine to phenylalanine. Only CDR3 DNA is held: 30 bases, read in frame from base 1. Library method: the immunoSEQ multiplex PCR assay. RNA was extracted from all samples and reverse transcribed into cDNA as template for TCR sequencing. SuperScript III was used for first-strand cDNA synthesis, primed with a 2:1 mix of oligo-dT and random hexamers. A synthetic immune receptor repertoire was used to assess amplification bias, and residual bias was removed computationally. From the authors' description of their analysis: Raw reads were preprocessed to remove errors, and CDR3 was defined by IMGT conventions from the conserved cysteine to phenylalanine. Clonality was computed as 1 minus the Shannon entropy, with the entropy normalized by log2 of the number of productive unique TCRs. CD4 or CD8 identity of scalp clones was inferred by cross-referencing scalp TCRbeta sequences with sorted blood CD4 and CD8 repertoires. As stored in TCRdb, this immuneACCESS dataset retains in-frame rearrangements with V and J assigned. A fraction of the clones does not appear; measured against another copy, unresolved V genes explain less than half of the discrepancy, and the remainder lacks a known reason. From that table come the V and J calls and clone size; the DNA was used to work out D and trimming. The sample table contains 150,000 to 250,000 clones; only one count was recorded for roughly 50% of them. Jointly, the top ten make up about 5% of the sample.

The full study reports these points: Unlike mouse skin, where gammadelta T cells dominate, normal human skin contains resident alphabeta T cells that get sequenced too, which complicates analysis of the scalp TCR repertoire. During tofacitinib treatment, many expanded lesional clones remained in scalp and blood, and this persistence may partly explain relapse after treatment is stopped. Scalp clonality and the number of expanded CD8+ clones among the top 100 scalp clones were significantly decreased by tofacitinib. Shared TCR sequences between patients were less evident than in mice, which may be partly attributable to HLA diversity in the patient population. The treated cohort was small, with a single nonresponder, so links between baseline CD8+ expansion and response need larger studies. Compared with normal scalp, lesional scalp, particularly in alopecia totalis/universalis, had higher clonality and more expanded CD8+ clones, which suggests antigenic drive.

The time point tag for this specimen amounts to: about 5 months on oral tofacitinib. The treatment or condition label for this specimen denotes: oral pan-JAK inhibitor, 5-10 mg twice daily. Lesional scalp punch biopsies and peripheral blood were obtained from alopecia areata patients. After PBMCs were isolated by density centrifugation and stained for CD3, CD4 and CD8, a FACSAria was used to sort CD4+ and CD8+ T cells. This sequence was found in a human donor with alopecia areata. The chain is encoded by TRBV4-3 joined to TRBJ2-5; TRBD2 might be the D gene, on 6 matching bases. The sequenced sample was CD4+ T cells sorted from blood, obtained at week 24, from a patient treated with tofacitinib. DNA sequence: TGCGCCAGCAGCCGACTAGATCGGTACTTC. It specifies CASSRLDRYF.